The next 14 T cell receptor beta chains were all read from a single sample in a study of CD8+ T cells in alopecia areata. Following RNA extraction, reverse transcription yielded cDNA that acted as the sequencing template. Sequencing was performed with immunoSEQ multiplex PCR; in TCRdb, only in-frame clones are kept and a portion is missing. The sample contains about 260,000 clones, 60% of which appear only once. Treatment of the sample: oral pan-JAK inhibitor, 5-10 mg twice daily. The sequencing used CD4+ T cells sorted from blood, collected at week 52, from a patient treated with tofacitinib. These receptors were collected from a human donor with alopecia areata.

Comments on this clone: In the same sample, other DNA sequences code for this CDR3. This chain links TRBV29-1 with TRBJ2-1; D possibly corresponds to TRBD2 (5 bases). This CDR3 has 17 residues. V lost 0 bases and J 0 bases, leaving 15 bases between the germline ends. In germline, CDR1 is SQVTM, CDR2 ANQGSEA. This CDR3 is CSVEDPASSSSYNEQFF. As DNA, the CDR3 is TGCAGCGTTGAAGATCCCGCTAGCTCCTCCTCCTACAATGAGCAGTTCTTC.

The gene calls are TRBV7-8 and TRBJ2-7, with D possibly matching TRBD1 (5 bases). The germline V gene encodes CDR1 SGHVS and CDR2 FQNEAQ. Trimming took 1 base from V and 1 from J, leaving 14 bases between them. The CDR3 loop spans 16 amino acids. CDR3 DNA sequence: TGTGCCAGCAGCTTAGGAAGATTTGGACAATCCTACGAGCAGTACTTC. It is translated as CASSLGRFGQSYEQYF.

The chain joins TRBV23-1 to TRBJ2-2, with a possible D match to TRBD1 (6 bases). TRBV23-1 is placed among ORFs of uncertain function. There are 15 residues in the CDR3. The V and J ends lost 10 bases and 7 bases respectively, with 22 bases between them. The CDR3 nucleotides read TGCGCCACCTCAGAACAGGGCCGTATTGGCGGGGAGCTGTTTTTT. As protein: CATSEQGRIGGELFF.

This clone occurred once. The rearrangement links TRBV29-1 to TRBJ1-2; D is uncertain. V dropped 4 bases and J dropped 3 bases, with 6 bases sitting between them. Germline V gene data show CDR1 as SQVTM and CDR2 as ANQGSEA. CDR3 size: 11 residues. CDR3 DNA: TGCAGCGTTGTCACAGACTATGGCTACACCTTC. As protein: CSVVTDYGYTF.

V and J are TRBV18 and TRBJ1-1; D gene unclear. Germline values: CDR1 KGHSH, CDR2 LQKENI. The CDR3 runs 14 residues. Between the trimmed V and J ends, which lost 3 bases and 2 bases, there was a span of 10 bases. The CDR3 region is CASSPSWDNTEAFF. In DNA form, the CDR3 reads TGTGCCAGCTCACCGAGTTGGGATAACACTGAAGCTTTCTTT.

The genes are TRBV4-1 and TRBJ1-4; no definite D call. Germline assignment: CDR1 MGHRA and CDR2 YSYEKL. Between the trimmed V and J ends, which lost 4 bases and 0 bases, there was a span of 12 bases. CDR3 length: 16 amino acids. CDR3 sequence: CASSPQHGATNEKLFF. DNA of the CDR3: TGCGCCAGCAGCCCCCAACATGGGGCAACTAATGAAAAACTGTTTTTT.

The chain links TRBV7-8 to TRBJ1-2; D might be TRBD1 (5 bases). V was cut by 5 bases and J by 4 bases, with 14 bases left in between. This CDR3 region has 14 residues. CDR1 SGHVS and CDR2 FQNEAQ come from the germline V gene. CDR3 region: CASSQQDPLYGYTF. The CDR3 DNA reads TGTGCCAGCAGCCAACAGGATCCTCTCTATGGCTACACCTTC.

This chain uses TRBV29-1 with TRBJ2-2; 8 bases are a match to TRBD1. CDR3 length: 14 residues. Trimming took 4 bases from V and 1 from J; bases not matched to a gene: 2. CDR1 and CDR2 (germline): SQVTM, ANQGSEA. CDR3 amino acids: CSVGTGLNTGELFF. The CDR3 bases are TGCAGCGTTGGGACAGGGCTGAACACCGGGGAGCTGTTTTTT.

As DNA, the CDR3 is TGCGCCAGCAGCCCCTGGACAGGGGGCAATGAGCAGTTCTTC. Residues: CASSPWTGGNEQFF. The chain combines TRBV5-1 with TRBJ2-1; 10 positions match TRBD1. The V gene end was trimmed by 4 bases and the J gene end by 6 bases; junction bases not matched to a gene: 4. This CDR3 spans 14 amino acids. The germline V gene has CDR1 SGHRS and CDR2 YFSETQ. The full variable domain, completed using reference TRBV5-1 and TRBJ2-1, is KAGVTQTPRYLIKTRGQQVTLSCSPISGHRSVSWYQQTPGQGLQFLFEYFSETQRNKGNFPGRFSGRQFSNSRSEMNVSTLELGDSALYLCASSPWTGGNEQFFGPGTRLTVL.

This clone was observed a few times. The chain has TRBV15 and TRBJ2-1; D is possibly TRBD1 (5 bases). Trimming took 2 bases from V and 7 from J, leaving 6 bases between them. From germline, CDR1 is LNHNV and CDR2 YYDKDF (reference sequence). This CDR3 spans 12 amino acids. CDR3 DNA: TGTGCCACCAGCAGAACAGGTAATGAGCAGTTCTTC. Amino acids: CATSRTGNEQFF.

V usage is TRBV2 and J usage is TRBJ1-1, with D hard to call. V was clipped by 6 bases and J by 5 bases, with 7 bases between them. Germline V gene lookup returns CDR1 SNHLY and CDR2 FYNNEI. The CDR3 has 11 residues. The CDR3 DNA sequence: TGTGCCAGCAGCCCCCAGACTGAAGCTTTCTTT. Translation: CASSPQTEAFF.

This chain connects TRBV7-2 to TRBJ2-7, with 8 bases that match TRBD2. Germline-derived CDR1 and CDR2 are SGHTA and FQGNSA. The CDR3 sequence is 13 residues long. The V gene end was trimmed by 7 bases and the J gene end by 5 bases; junction bases not matched to a gene: 7. CDR3: CASNIERGNEQYF. The CDR3 DNA follows: TGTGCCAGCAACATCGAGCGGGGGAACGAGCAGTACTTC.

This clone has more than one count but fewer than ten. The chain recombines TRBV10-3 with TRBJ2-3; TRBD1 aligns across 8 bases. Germline loops: CDR1 ENHRY, CDR2 SYGVKD. V was pared by 6 bases and J by 5 bases, with 7 bases of the junction left unmatched. This CDR3 contains 14 residues. The CDR3 protein is CAIRTTGDLDTQYF. CDR3 coding DNA: TGTGCCATCAGGACGACAGGGGATCTAGATACGCAGTATTTT.

The gene calls are TRBV7-9 and TRBJ1-6; no definite D call. V lost 1 base, J lost 6 bases, and 10 bases lay in between. Germline V gene lookup returns CDR1 SEHNR and CDR2 FQNEAQ (reference sequence). CDR3 length equals 15 residues. CDR3: CASSLVQNLNSPLHF. The CDR3 DNA sequence: TGTGCCAGCAGCTTAGTACAGAACCTTAATTCACCCCTCCACTTT.